This T cell receptor beta chain was captured by sequencing in a study of cytomegalovirus exposure and HLA in healthy donors. Study overall: Most genotyped donors, roughly 80% of 300 to 400, had Caucasian-associated genetic ancestry.

V was shortened by 0 bases and J by 1 base, with 4 bases between the two germline ends. This CDR3 has 14 amino acids. Germline CDR1 MGHRA, CDR2 YSYEKL. General study findings and limits: Being indistinguishable, some V segments were excluded, TRBV6-2 and TRBV6-3 among them.

The PCR ran on 60 Vbeta and 13 Jbeta primers. Study processing details: An analysis performed later counted roughly 79 million unique TCR beta chains (roughly 9.9 million of them shared). Assay used: immunoSEQ multiplex PCR; TCRdb lists only in-frame clones, some missing. The V and J calls and the clone size are those of that table, but D and trimming were determined from the DNA. This table has about 110,000 clones, 80% to 85% appearing once. As concerns this clone: As yet, its antigen is unknown.

This sequence joins TRBV4-1 and TRBJ1-5; D unclear. The specimen sequenced was PBMCs. The clonotype was recovered from a woman in her twenties or thirties in good health and CMV-seronegative. CDR3 region: CASSQEESNQPQHF. CDR3 DNA: TGCGCCAGCAGCCAAGAAGAGAGCAATCAGCCCCAGCATTTT.